These 29 T cell receptor beta chains share one sample of origin, sequenced in a study of control samples from healthy donors and cancer patients. Data came from immunoSEQ multiplex PCR; TCRdb stores just in-frame clones and leaves some out. Of some 71,000 clones listed, roughly 91% are singletons. Sequencing input: PBMCs. All receptors derive from a man aged 60-69 years with lung cancer.

CDR3 sequence reads: CASSPGRLLMNTEAFF. The CDR3 region has the DNA TGTGCCAGCAGCCCCGGGAGACTGCTTATGAACACTGAAGCTTTCTTT. This chain links TRBV9 with TRBJ1-1; D call uncertain. The CDR3 sequence is 16 residues long. Trimming left V 4 bases short and J 0 bases short, with 16 bases between. Germline CDR1 SGDLS, CDR2 YYNGEE. The variable domain in full, with the rest retrieved from reference TRBV9 and TRBJ1-1, is DSGVTQTPKHLITATGQRVTLRCSPRSGDLSVYWYQQSLDQGLQFLIQYYNGEERAKGNILERFSAQQFPDLHSELNLSSLELGDSALYFCASSPGRLLMNTEAFFGQGTRLTVV.

The V and J genes are TRBV27 and TRBJ1-2; 7 bases align to TRBD1. Germline CDR1 MNHEY, CDR2 SMNVEV (reference sequence). The trim removed 9 bases at V and 2 bases at J, leaving 6 bases unmatched. The CDR3 is 13 residues long. In DNA form, the CDR3 reads TGTGCCAGTCGTTTACAGGGGAACTATGGCTACACCTTC. Its protein product is CASRLQGNYGYTF.

The gene calls are TRBV7-8 and TRBJ2-1, with 12 bases matching TRBD1. The CDR3 extends over 16 amino acids. In germline, CDR1 is SGHVS, CDR2 FQNEAQ. J was trimmed by 8 bases and V by 1 base; bases with no gene match: 6. CDR3 nucleotide sequence: TGTGCCAGCAGCTTAGTCGGAGGGACAGGGGGCCATGAGCAGTTCTTC. The encoded protein is CASSLVGGTGGHEQFF. Based on the CDR3 plus reference TRBV7-8 and TRBJ2-1, the full variable domain is GAGVSQSPRYKVAKRGQDVALRCDPISGHVSLFWYQQALGQGPEFLTYFQNEAQLDKSGLPSDRFFAERPEGSVSTLKIQRTQQEDSAVYLCASSLVGGTGGHEQFFGPGTRLTVL.

The chain couples TRBV6-5 to TRBJ1-5; tentatively, D is TRBD1 (5 bases). The CDR3 length is 15 residues. CDR1 is MNHEY, CDR2 SVGAGI, per germline. Trimming took off 6 bases at V and 6 bases at J, with 18 bases between the two ends. The CDR3 DNA sequence: TGTGCCAGCAGGCTTCGAGGGGCGATCGGTCAGCCCCAGCATTTT. It specifies CASRLRGAIGQPQHF.

The genes are TRBV7-8 and TRBJ1-3, with TRBD1 as a possible D gene (5 bases). The CDR3 consists of 19 residues. V lost 2 bases and J 0 bases, leaving 20 bases between the germline ends. Germline V CDR1 and CDR2: SGHVS, FQNEAQ. This CDR3 is CASSLRGRQEGLSGNTIYF. The CDR3 DNA follows: TGTGCCAGCAGCTTAAGGGGCAGGCAAGAGGGCCTCTCTGGAAACACCATATATTTT.

Remarks on this clone: The sample carries other DNA sequences with the same CDR3. This chain uses TRBV18 with TRBJ1-1; D might be TRBD1 (5 bases). Germline V gives CDR1 KGHSH, CDR2 LQKENI. The length of the CDR3 is 13 residues. The ends were cut back, 3 bases at V and 1 base at J, with 6 bases in the middle. CDR3 amino acids: CASSPTGNTEAFF. The CDR3 DNA reads TGTGCCAGCTCACCCACAGGGAACACTGAAGCTTTCTTT.

The chain joins TRBV5-1 to TRBJ2-2; the match to TRBD2 covers 10 bases. Germline values: CDR1 SGHRS, CDR2 YFSETQ. This CDR3 spans 18 amino acids. The V gene end was trimmed by 1 base and the J gene end by 2 bases; junction bases not matched to a gene: 8. The CDR3: CASSLIQRGGLNTGELFF. The CDR3 bases are TGCGCCAGCAGCTTGATCCAGCGGGGGGGCCTCAACACCGGGGAGCTGTTTTTT.

The chain employs TRBV3-1 (or the pseudogene TRBV3-2) and TRBJ2-3, with 9 bases aligning to TRBD2. Germline V gene sequence: CDR1 LGHDT, CDR2 YNNKEL (reference sequence). The CDR3 totals 15 residues. Unmatched junction bases numbered 13, after V lost 6 bases and J lost 9 bases. The CDR3: CASSGLAGGPGTQYF. CDR3 in DNA: TGTGCCAGCAGTGGACTGGCGGGGGGGCCGGGCACGCAGTATTTT.

The V and J genes are TRBV6-6 and TRBJ2-2; 9 positions match TRBD1. The CDR3 sequence is 15 residues long. Looked up from germline, CDR1 is MNHNY and CDR2 is SVGAGI (reference sequence). With V trimmed by 5 bases and J by 1 base, 2 bases remained unmatched. CDR3: CASSTGQGNTGELFF. The CDR3 DNA follows: TGTGCCAGCAGTACGGGACAGGGGAACACCGGGGAGCTGTTTTTT.

This rearrangement joins TRBV20-1 to TRBJ2-4; D uncertain. The CDR3 sequence is 11 residues long. Germline loops: CDR1 DFQATT, CDR2 SNEGSKA (reference sequence). V lost 6 bases and J 14 bases, leaving 17 bases between the germline ends. This chain's CDR3 is CSAIDPVGKYF. The CDR3 nucleotides are TGCAGTGCGATAGACCCGGTGGGAAAGTACTTC.

This clone was picked up one time. The V call is TRBV18, the J call TRBJ1-5, with D tentatively TRBD1 (6 bases). Germline loops: CDR1 KGHSH, CDR2 LQKENI. V lost 8 bases and J 3 bases, leaving 11 bases between the germline ends. The CDR3 has 13 residues. CDR3 coding DNA: TGTGCCAGCCAGGGGCAGTACAATCAGCCCCAGCATTTT. It encodes CASQGQYNQPQHF.

The V and J genes are TRBV4-2 and TRBJ2-3; a possible D gene is TRBD1 (5 bases). Germline CDR1 is LGHNA and CDR2 is YNFKEQ. This CDR3 comprises 15 residues. Trimming stripped 2 bases from V and 0 bases from J, with 9 bases between. The CDR3: CASSQPRGSTDTQYF. The CDR3 DNA reads as TGTGCCAGCAGCCAACCTAGGGGTAGCACAGATACGCAGTATTTT.

The CDR3 bases are TGTGCCAGCTCACCACCGGGACAGGGGCGCGAAAAACTGTTTTTT. Its translation: CASSPPGQGREKLFF. This rearrangement joins TRBV18 to TRBJ1-4, with 10 bases that match TRBD1. The CDR3 extends over 15 amino acids. J lost 8 bases, V lost 0 bases, and 3 bases had no gene match. The germline V gene has CDR1 KGHSH and CDR2 LQKENI. Full variable domain (remainder filled in from reference TRBV18 and TRBJ1-4): NAGVMQNPRHLVRRRGQEARLRCSPMKGHSHVYWYRQLPEEGLKFMVYLQKENIIDESGMPKERFSAEFPKEGPSILRIQQVVRGDSAAYFCASSPPGQGREKLFFGSGTQLSVL.

This CDR3 is CASSYWDGEAFF. In DNA form, the CDR3 reads TGTGCCAGCAGTTACTGGGACGGGGAAGCTTTCTTT. The V gene is TRBV6-5, the J gene TRBJ1-1; tentatively, D is TRBD1 (5 bases). The germline gives CDR1 MNHEY, CDR2 SVGAGI. The CDR3 has 12 amino acids. V lost 1 base, J lost 8 bases, and 8 bases lay in between.

This sequence joins TRBV13 and TRBJ2-3; D is unresolved. The V end was cut by 0 bases, the J end by 2 bases, with 12 bases between. Germline loops: CDR1 PRHDT, CDR2 FYEKMQ (reference sequence). The CDR3 totals 16 residues. The chain's CDR3 is CASSLGRAAITDTQYF. In DNA form, the CDR3 reads TGTGCCAGCAGCTTAGGCCGGGCGGCAATCACAGATACGCAGTATTTT.

The J gene is TRBJ2-1, the V gene TRBV7-3; 9 bases line up with TRBD2. Germline V CDR1 and CDR2: SGHTA, FQGTGA. The CDR3 extends over 15 amino acids. V shed 3 bases and J 7 bases; nucleotides not matched to a gene: 7. CDR3 nucleotide sequence: TGTGCCAGCAGCTTGTTCGCGGGGGGGCAAAATGAGCAGTTCTTC. Translation gives CASSLFAGGQNEQFF.

V and J are TRBV11-1 and TRBJ2-3, with a weak D call TRBD2 (5 bases). The CDR3 extends over 14 amino acids. V was shortened by 1 base and J by 6 bases, with 11 bases between the two germline ends. Germline values: CDR1 SGHAT, CDR2 FQDESV (reference sequence). The CDR3 region has the DNA TGTGCCAGCAGCTTAGATGCGGGCGTGGATACGCAGTATTTT. This codes for CASSLDAGVDTQYF.

This chain links TRBV3-1 (or the pseudogene TRBV3-2) with TRBJ1-2; TRBD1 matches at 7 bases. CDR1 is LGHDT and CDR2 is YNNKEL in the germline V gene (reference sequence). J gave up 1 base and V 7 bases, and 3 bases lay outside the gene matches. This CDR3 has 13 amino acids. The CDR3 loop reads CASTRQGNYGYTF. For the CDR3, the DNA is TGTGCCAGCACCCGACAGGGTAACTATGGCTACACCTTC.

Details on this clone: The same CDR3 is also encoded by other DNA sequences in this sample. The chain recombines TRBV15 with TRBJ1-3, with a possible D match to TRBD1 (5 bases). The CDR3 consists of 15 residues. V was pared by 5 bases and J by 0 bases, with 11 bases between. Germline CDR1 LNHNV, CDR2 YYDKDF (reference sequence). The CDR3 spells CATSREGRSGNTIYF. The CDR3 DNA reads as TGTGCCACCAGCCGGGAGGGGCGCTCTGGAAACACCATATATTTT.

This chain links TRBV21-1 with TRBJ1-1; the listed D gene, TRBD1, was not tested against the DNA. TRBV21-1 is annotated as a pseudogene. The length of the CDR3 is 15 residues. The CDR3 DNA is TGTGCCAGCAGCAAAGGGACAGGGCCGAACACTGAAGCTTTCTTT. This encodes CASSKGTGPNTEAFF.

V usage is TRBV6-6 and J usage is TRBJ2-5; possibly TRBD2 for D (5 bases). The CDR3 runs to 13 residues. Trimming took off 6 bases at V and 1 base at J, with 9 bases between the two ends. Germline V gene sequence: CDR1 MNHNY, CDR2 SVGAGI (reference sequence). The CDR3 sequence: CASRRDSQETQYF. Here the CDR3 DNA reads TGTGCCAGCAGGAGGGATTCCCAAGAGACCCAGTACTTC.

V usage is TRBV5-8 and J usage is TRBJ2-7; a possible D gene is TRBD1 (6 bases). Germline CDR1 and CDR2: SGHTS and YDEGEE. This CDR3 is 14 amino acids long. Trimming cost V 1 base and J 5 bases, with 13 bases left between them. The CDR3 DNA follows: TGTGCCAGCAGCTTGAAAACAGGGATGCACGAGCAGTACTTC. Its protein is CASSLKTGMHEQYF.

The DNA for the CDR3 is TGTGCCAGCAGCTTAGCCCGACCCCGGACAGGGTTCGCGCTTGATGGCTACACCTTC. Residues: CASSLARPRTGFALDGYTF. The rearrangement links TRBV7-9 to TRBJ1-2; 8 bases map to TRBD1. Germline V lookup: CDR1 SEHNR, CDR2 FQNEAQ (reference sequence). The CDR3 covers 19 residues. J was trimmed by 6 bases and V by 0 bases; bases with no gene match: 18.

This rearrangement joins TRBV7-3 to TRBJ1-1, with D unclear. There are 14 residues in the CDR3. V lost 0 bases and J 0 bases, leaving 5 bases between the germline ends. Germline assignment: CDR1 SGHTA and CDR2 FQGTGA. CDR3: CASSLTTVNTEAFF. In DNA, the CDR3 is TGTGCCAGCAGCTTAACCACGGTGAACACTGAAGCTTTCTTT.

In nucleotides, the CDR3 is TGTGCCAGCAGTGCCGGGACAGGGGACACCGGGGAGCTGTTTTTT. It encodes CASSAGTGDTGELFF. This rearrangement joins TRBV6-4 to TRBJ2-2; 10 bases line up with TRBD1. Losses at the gene ends were 4 bases for V and 3 bases for J; bases not matched to a gene: 2. Germline-derived CDR1 and CDR2 are MRHNA and SNTAGT. The CDR3 contains 15 residues.

This clone was observed a handful of times. V gene TRBV5-1 combines with J gene TRBJ1-1, with D unresolved. The germline V gene encodes CDR1 SGHRS and CDR2 YFSETQ. CDR3 length: 15 residues. V lost 2 bases, J lost 1 base, and 12 bases lay in between. The CDR3: CASSFQANPNTEAFF. CDR3 nucleotides: TGCGCCAGCAGCTTCCAGGCCAACCCGAACACTGAAGCTTTCTTT.

V is TRBV6-2 or TRBV6-3 and J is TRBJ2-5; either TRBD1 or TRBD2 may fit D (6 bases each). Germline V gives CDR1 MNHEY, CDR2 SVGEGT. V lost 6 bases to trimming and J lost 4 bases, with 15 bases between them. The CDR3 covers 14 residues. Here the CDR3 reads CASSHEGGRETQYF. The CDR3 DNA follows: TGTGCCAGCAGCCACGAGGGGGGCCGAGAGACCCAGTACTTC.

The chain employs TRBV11-1 and TRBJ1-2; D ambiguous. Germline V gives CDR1 SGHAT, CDR2 FQDESV (reference sequence). V dropped 5 bases and J dropped 4 bases, with 17 bases sitting between them. The CDR3 is 15 residues long. The CDR3 DNA follows: TGTGCCAGCAGCCCCATTCAACGAAAATTCTATGGCTACACCTTC. Translating it yields CASSPIQRKFYGYTF.

V and J are TRBV5-1 and TRBJ2-1, with 10 bases identical to TRBD2. CDR3 length: 18 amino acids. Germline V gene data show CDR1 as SGHRS and CDR2 as YFSETQ. J gave up 3 bases and V 2 bases, and 11 bases lay outside the gene matches. CDR3 sequence (DNA): TGCGCCAGCAGCTTAATGGGTCTAGCGGGGGATGTCTACAATGAGCAGTTCTTC. This gives the protein CASSLMGLAGDVYNEQFF. The full variable domain, completed using reference TRBV5-1 and TRBJ2-1, is KAGVTQTPRYLIKTRGQQVTLSCSPISGHRSVSWYQQTPGQGLQFLFEYFSETQRNKGNFPGRFSGRQFSNSRSEMNVSTLELGDSALYLCASSLMGLAGDVYNEQFFGPGTRLTVL.